These 10 T cell receptor beta chains originate from one sample sequenced in a study of cytomegalovirus exposure and HLA in healthy donors. The PCR was carried out with 60 Vbeta primers and 13 Jbeta primers. Sequenced by immunoSEQ multiplex PCR; TCRdb stores in-frame clones only, minus some. The sample has approximately 100,000 clones, 65% to 75% seen once; the top ten hold under 13%. Material: PBMCs. The source is a man aged 35 to 55 in good health and CMV-seropositive.

The chain couples TRBV4-1 to TRBJ2-2; 11 nucleotides align to TRBD1. The CDR3 sequence is 18 residues long. The V gene's germline CDR1 is MGHRA and CDR2 YSYEKL. With 1 base clipped from V and 7 bases from J, the junction kept 11 bases outside the gene matches. The CDR3 DNA is TGCGCCAGCAGCCAAGGGACAGGGGGCGGTGCGGGGGTCGGGGAGCTGTTTTTT. Protein: CASSQGTGGGAGVGELFF.

The V call is TRBV7-3, the J call TRBJ1-2; D is perhaps TRBD1 (6 bases). The CDR3 is 14 residues long. V was pared by 2 bases and J by 6 bases, with 13 bases between. Germline CDR1 is SGHTA and CDR2 is FQGTGA. CDR3 residues: CASSLGTGSHGYTF. The CDR3 nucleotides read TGTGCCAGCAGCTTAGGCACAGGGAGCCATGGCTACACCTTC.

The chain uses TRBV27 and TRBJ2-5; no clear D gene. The CDR3 sequence is 12 residues long. The V end was cut by 4 bases, the J end by 5 bases, with 8 bases between. Germline loops: CDR1 MNHEY, CDR2 SMNVEV (reference sequence). The CDR3 loop is CASSSSRETQYF. CDR3 bases: TGTGCCAGCAGTTCTAGTCGGGAGACCCAGTACTTC.

This clone was counted between two and nine times. The rearrangement links TRBV28 to TRBJ1-1; D is uncertain. Germline V CDR1 and CDR2: MDHEN, SYDVKM. The CDR3 spans 14 residues. V dropped 7 bases and J dropped 3 bases, with 15 bases sitting between them. The CDR3 spells CASTLDQRDTEAFF. For the CDR3, the DNA is TGTGCCAGCACCCTGGACCAGAGGGACACTGAAGCTTTCTTT.

This clone was counted only a few times. V usage is TRBV13 and J usage is TRBJ1-1, with 7 bases fitting TRBD1. Germline CDR1 PRHDT, CDR2 FYEKMQ (reference sequence). The CDR3 runs to 15 residues. After removal of 4 bases from V and 3 bases from J, the junction contained 8 bases not matched to a gene. In DNA, the CDR3 is TGTGCCAGCAGCTCTAACCTACAGGGGCACACTGAAGCTTTCTTT. Protein sequence: CASSSNLQGHTEAFF.

In DNA form, the CDR3 reads TGCGCCAGCAGTGAGTCGGGACAGGGAACAACAGATACGCAGTATTTT. It yields the protein CASSESGQGTTDTQYF. The J gene is TRBJ2-3, the V gene TRBV10-1; TRBD1 aligns across 9 bases. The CDR3 has 16 residues. The trim removed 0 bases at V and 3 bases at J, leaving 4 bases unmatched. CDR1 is WNHNN, CDR2 SYGVQD, per germline (reference sequence).

The chain uses TRBV28 and TRBJ2-5; 7 positions agree with TRBD1. The CDR3 length is 14 residues. Germline-derived CDR1 and CDR2 are MDHEN and SYDVKM. Germline trimming cut 5 bases from V and 2 bases from J; bases unmatched to any gene: 5. This CDR3 reads CASSPMTGQETQYF. The CDR3 DNA follows: TGTGCCAGCAGTCCTATGACAGGGCAAGAGACCCAGTACTTC.

This clone was seen once. One end of the junction fails to match germline, which may point to a read error. The chain links TRBV5-1 to TRBJ2-7; 11 bases match TRBD2. In germline, CDR1 is SGHRS, CDR2 YFSETQ. The CDR3 spans 15 residues. The CDR3 nucleotides are TGCGCCAGCAGATTGGGACTAGCGGTTACCTACGAGCAGTACTTC. Translation gives CASRLGLAVTYEQYF.

For this clone: Other DNA variants within this sample encode the same CDR3. The chain employs TRBV25-1 and TRBJ1-2; 9 bases fit TRBD1. The germline CDR1 and CDR2 sequences are MGHDK and SYGVNS. This CDR3 contains 15 residues. V shed 1 base, J shed 11 bases, and the junction held 11 bases outside the gene matches. The CDR3 protein is CASSELRTGVTDYTF. The CDR3, as DNA: TGTGCCAGCAGTGAATTAAGGACAGGGGTTACAGATTACACCTTC.

This clone was picked up one time. V gene TRBV5-8 combines with J gene TRBJ2-7; weak D call: TRBD1 (6 bases). The V gene's germline CDR1 is SGHTS and CDR2 YDEGEE. Trimming stripped 0 bases from V and 6 bases from J, with 13 bases between. The CDR3 runs to 14 residues. CDR3 amino acids: CASSLGGGPTEQYF. CDR3 nucleotide sequence: TGTGCCAGCAGCTTGGGTGGGGGCCCCACCGAGCAGTACTTC. The full variable domain, in which reference TRBV5-8 and TRBJ2-7 provide the parts outside the CDR3, is EAGVTQSPTHLIKTRGQQATLRCSPISGHTSVYWYQQALGLGLQFLLWYDEGEERNRGNFPPRFSGRQFPNYSSELNVNALELEDSALYLCASSLGGGPTEQYFGPGTRLTVT.